This section outlines one TCR beta chain sequence together with its context. Its specificity is unknown. With no exception, relapse followed autologous stem cell transplantation in all patients, and brentuximab vedotin exposure varied. CD4+ T cells were purified from thawed PBMCs by magnetic negative selection. This sample is part of a study of PD-1 blockade in classical Hodgkin lymphoma. Study information: It was nivolumab at 3 mg/kg, given intravenously every 2 weeks, that patients received. Regarding the study as a whole: Diversity similar to that of newly diagnosed patients was seen at baseline in complete responders.

Assay used: immunoSEQ multiplex PCR; TCRdb lists only in-frame clones, some missing. The table includes 30,000 to 35,000 clones, around nine tenths detected once. The CDR3 has 11 amino acids. V was pared by 1 base and J by 2 bases, with 3 bases between. The germline gives CDR1 GTSNPN, CDR2 SVGIG (reference sequence). The TCR comes from a human donor with classical Hodgkin lymphoma. The chain combines TRBV30 with TRBJ2-7; D call uncertain. This sample comprised CD4+ T cells from blood, obtained at baseline. The chain's CDR3 is CAWSEAYEQYF. The CDR3, as DNA: TGTGCCTGGAGTGAGGCCTACGAGCAGTACTTC.